This T cell receptor beta chain was captured by sequencing in a study of blood T cell repertoires in COVID-19. V dropped 5 bases and J dropped 4 bases, with 12 bases sitting between them. The CDR3 is 15 residues long. Germline assignment: CDR1 PRHDT and CDR2 FYEKMQ (reference sequence). Produced via immunoSEQ multiplex PCR; TCRdb's table is partial and in-frame only. The data contain over 250,000 clones, more than 75% of them seen just once; the ten biggest clones take up around 2.5%. This chain joins TRBV13 and TRBJ2-6; a weak D match, TRBD1 (5 bases). This sequence originates from a woman in her forties or fifties with acute or convalescent COVID-19. Sequencing was performed on peripheral blood. The CDR3: CASSMAGFGANVLTF. The CDR3 DNA is TGTGCCAGCAGCATGGCAGGGTTCGGGGCCAACGTCCTGACTTTC.